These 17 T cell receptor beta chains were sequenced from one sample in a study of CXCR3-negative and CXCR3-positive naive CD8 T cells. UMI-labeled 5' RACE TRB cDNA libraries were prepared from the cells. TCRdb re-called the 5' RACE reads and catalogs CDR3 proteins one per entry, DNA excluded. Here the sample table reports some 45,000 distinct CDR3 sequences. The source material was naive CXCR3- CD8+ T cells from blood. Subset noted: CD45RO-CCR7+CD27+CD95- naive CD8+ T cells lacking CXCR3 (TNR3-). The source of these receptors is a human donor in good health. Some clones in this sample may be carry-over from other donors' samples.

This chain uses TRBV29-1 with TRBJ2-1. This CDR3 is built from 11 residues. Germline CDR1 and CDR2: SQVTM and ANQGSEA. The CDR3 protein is CSVADNDEQFF.

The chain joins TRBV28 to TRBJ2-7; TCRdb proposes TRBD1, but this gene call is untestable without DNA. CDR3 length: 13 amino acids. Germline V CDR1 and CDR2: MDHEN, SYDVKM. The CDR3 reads CASSHRGPNEQYF.

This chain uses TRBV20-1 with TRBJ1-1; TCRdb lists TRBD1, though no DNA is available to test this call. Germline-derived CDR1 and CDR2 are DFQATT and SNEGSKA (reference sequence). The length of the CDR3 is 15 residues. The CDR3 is CSARFRGSGLAEAFF.

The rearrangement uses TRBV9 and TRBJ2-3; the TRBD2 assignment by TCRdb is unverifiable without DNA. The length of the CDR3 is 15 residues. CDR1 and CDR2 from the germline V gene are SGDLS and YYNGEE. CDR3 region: CASSLRTSGTDTQYF.

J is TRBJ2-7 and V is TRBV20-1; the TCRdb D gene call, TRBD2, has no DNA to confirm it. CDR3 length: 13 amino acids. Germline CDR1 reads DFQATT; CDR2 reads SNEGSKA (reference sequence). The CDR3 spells CSARWTSSYEQYF.

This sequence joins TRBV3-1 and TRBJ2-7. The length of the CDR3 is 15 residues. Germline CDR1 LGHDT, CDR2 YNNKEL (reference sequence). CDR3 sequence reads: CASSQDGVGDYEQYF.

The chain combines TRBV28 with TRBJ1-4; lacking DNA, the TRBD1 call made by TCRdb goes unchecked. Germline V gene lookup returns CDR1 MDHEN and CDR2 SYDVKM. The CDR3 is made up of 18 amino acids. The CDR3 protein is CASSHNTGISLTNEKLFF.

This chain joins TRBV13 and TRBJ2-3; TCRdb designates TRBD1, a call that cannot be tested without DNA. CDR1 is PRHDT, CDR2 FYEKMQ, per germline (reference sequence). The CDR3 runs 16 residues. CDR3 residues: CASSLGGHSRGDTQYF.

CDR3: CASSFLGGNEAFF. The gene calls are TRBV28 and TRBJ1-1; TCRdb's assignment of TRBD1 cannot be checked, as there is no DNA. The CDR3 length is 13 residues. CDR1 is MDHEN, CDR2 SYDVKM, per germline.

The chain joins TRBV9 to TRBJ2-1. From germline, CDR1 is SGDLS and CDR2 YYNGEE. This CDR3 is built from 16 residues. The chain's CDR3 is CASSVGLWSSYNEQFF. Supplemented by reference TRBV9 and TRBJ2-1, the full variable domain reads DSGVTQTPKHLITATGQRVTLRCSPRSGDLSVYWYQQSLDQGLQFLIQYYNGEERAKGNILERFSAQQFPDLHSELNLSSLELGDSALYFCASSVGLWSSYNEQFFGPGTRLTVL.

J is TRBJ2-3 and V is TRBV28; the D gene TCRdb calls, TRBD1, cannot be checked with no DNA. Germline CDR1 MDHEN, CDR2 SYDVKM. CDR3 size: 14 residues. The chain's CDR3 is CASSFTGGTDTQYF. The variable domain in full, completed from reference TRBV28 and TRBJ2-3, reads DVKVTQSSRYLVKRTGEKVFLECVQDMDHENMFWYRQDPGLGLRLIYFSYDVKMKEKGDIPEGYSVSREKKERFSLILESASTNQTSMYLCASSFTGGTDTQYFGPGTRLTVL.

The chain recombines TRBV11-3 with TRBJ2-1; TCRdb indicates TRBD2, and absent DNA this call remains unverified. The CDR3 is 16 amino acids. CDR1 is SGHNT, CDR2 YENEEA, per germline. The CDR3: CASSERTSGSWNEQFF.

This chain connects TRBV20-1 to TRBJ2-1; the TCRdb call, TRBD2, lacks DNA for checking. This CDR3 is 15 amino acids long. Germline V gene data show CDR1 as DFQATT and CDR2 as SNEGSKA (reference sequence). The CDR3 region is CSVPRPGLANNEQFF.

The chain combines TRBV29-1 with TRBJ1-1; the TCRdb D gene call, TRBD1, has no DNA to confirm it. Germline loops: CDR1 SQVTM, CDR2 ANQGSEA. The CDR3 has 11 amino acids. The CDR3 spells CSVGQERGAFF.

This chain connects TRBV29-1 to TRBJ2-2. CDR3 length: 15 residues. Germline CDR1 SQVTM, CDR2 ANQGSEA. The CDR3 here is CSVEGAFSNTGELFF.

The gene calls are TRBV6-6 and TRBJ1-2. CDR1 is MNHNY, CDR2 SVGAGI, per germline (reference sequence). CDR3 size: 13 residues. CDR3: CASEEGQRYGYTF.

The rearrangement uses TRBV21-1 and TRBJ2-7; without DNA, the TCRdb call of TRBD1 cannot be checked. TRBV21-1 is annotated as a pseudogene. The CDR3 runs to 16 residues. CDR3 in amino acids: CASSKWAAGPLDEQYF.